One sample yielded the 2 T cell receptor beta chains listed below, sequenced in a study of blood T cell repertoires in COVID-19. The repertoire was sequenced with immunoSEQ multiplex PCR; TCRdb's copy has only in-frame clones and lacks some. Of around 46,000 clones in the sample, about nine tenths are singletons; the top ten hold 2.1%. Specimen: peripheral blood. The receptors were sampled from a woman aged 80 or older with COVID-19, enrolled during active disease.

The CDR3 DNA reads TGTGCCAGCAGCCGAGGCGTTGCCTTTGGAAACACCATATATTTT. Residues: CASSRGVAFGNTIYF. J is TRBJ1-3 and V is TRBV11-2; D gene unclear. Germline CDR1 and CDR2: SGHAT and FQNNGV. V was trimmed by 5 bases and J by 3 bases, leaving 14 bases between them. This CDR3 spans 15 amino acids.

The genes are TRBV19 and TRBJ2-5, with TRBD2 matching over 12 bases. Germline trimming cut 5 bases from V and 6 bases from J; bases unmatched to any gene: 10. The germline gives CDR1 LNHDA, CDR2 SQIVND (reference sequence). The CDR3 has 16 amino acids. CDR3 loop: CASSATSGGYVQTQYF. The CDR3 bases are TGTGCCAGTAGTGCGACTAGCGGGGGTTACGTTCAGACCCAGTACTTC.